This TCR beta chain was identified during a study of persistence of HIV-infected CD4 T cells. For the study at large: Median time on suppressive ART was approximately eight years. Broader study findings: Within sorted populations, more oligoclonal TCRs accompanied more oligoclonal proviruses. TCR analyses could not target the rare provirus-carrying CMV-responding cells. Antigen-responding cells were enriched for degenerate expanded CDR3beta sequences.

Remarks on this clone: Its target is unknown.

The libraries were made with immunoSEQ version 4 in survey mode. Profiling relied on immunoSEQ multiplex PCR, and the TCRdb table lists in-frame clones only, not all of them. The top ten clones hold around 6% of a sample with roughly 34,000 clones, around 76% of them seen once. CDR3 size: 18 residues. CDR1 is LNHDA, CDR2 SQIVND, per germline (reference sequence). Unmatched junction bases numbered 10, after V lost 5 bases and J lost 5 bases. The stimulus was lysate of CMV-infected fibroblasts, around 10 ug/mL. Sorted nonresponding memory CD4+ T cells were CD40L-negative, CD69-negative, CD45RO-high. This receptor was taken from an adult woman with HIV who was CMV-seropositive. The chain is built from TRBV19 and TRBJ2-1; 15 bases fit TRBD2. This sample comprised CD4+ T cells sorted from PBMCs after roughly 20-hour stimulation, obtained from a patient who received antiretroviral therapy. The CDR3 sequence is CASSLGTSGRYLHNEQFF. CDR3 nucleotide sequence: TGTGCCAGTAGTCTCGGGACTAGCGGGAGGTACCTCCACAATGAGCAGTTCTTC.